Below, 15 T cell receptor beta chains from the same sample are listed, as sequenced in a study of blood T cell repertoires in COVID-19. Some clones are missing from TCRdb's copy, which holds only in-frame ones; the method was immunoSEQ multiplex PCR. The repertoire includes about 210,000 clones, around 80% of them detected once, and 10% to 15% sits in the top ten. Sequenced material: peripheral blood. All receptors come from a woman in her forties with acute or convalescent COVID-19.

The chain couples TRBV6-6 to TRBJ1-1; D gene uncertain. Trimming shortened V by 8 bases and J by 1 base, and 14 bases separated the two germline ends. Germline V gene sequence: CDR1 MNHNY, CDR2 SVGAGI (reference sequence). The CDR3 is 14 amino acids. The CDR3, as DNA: TGTGCCAGCGGGGAGTTAGTCCCGAACACTGAAGCTTTCTTT. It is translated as CASGELVPNTEAFF.

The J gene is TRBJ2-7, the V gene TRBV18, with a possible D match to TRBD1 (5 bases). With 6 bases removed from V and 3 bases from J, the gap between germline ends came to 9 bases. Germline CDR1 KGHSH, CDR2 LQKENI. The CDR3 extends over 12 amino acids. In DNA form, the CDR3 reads TGTGCCAGCTCTCAGACAGACTACGAGCAGTACTTC. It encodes CASSQTDYEQYF.

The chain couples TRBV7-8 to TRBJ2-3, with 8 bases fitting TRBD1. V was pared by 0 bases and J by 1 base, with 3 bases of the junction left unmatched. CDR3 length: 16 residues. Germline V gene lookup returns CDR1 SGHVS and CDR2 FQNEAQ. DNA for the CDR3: TGTGCCAGCAGCTTAGCGACAGGGGAGGGCACAGATACGCAGTATTTT. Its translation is CASSLATGEGTDTQYF.

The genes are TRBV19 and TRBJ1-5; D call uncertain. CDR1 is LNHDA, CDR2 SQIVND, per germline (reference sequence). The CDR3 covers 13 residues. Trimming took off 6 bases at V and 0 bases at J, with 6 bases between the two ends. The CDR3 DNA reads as TGTGCCAGTAGCCAGTATAGCAATCAGCCCCAGCATTTT. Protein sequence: CASSQYSNQPQHF.

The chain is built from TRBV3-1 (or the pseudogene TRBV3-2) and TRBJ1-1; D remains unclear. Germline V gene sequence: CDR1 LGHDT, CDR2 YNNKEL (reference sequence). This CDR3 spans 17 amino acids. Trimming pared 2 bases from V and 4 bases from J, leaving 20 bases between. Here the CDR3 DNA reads TGTGCCAGCAGCCAACTTCCTCGGTTCCCTTTAGTCACTGAAGCTTTCTTT. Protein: CASSQLPRFPLVTEAFF.

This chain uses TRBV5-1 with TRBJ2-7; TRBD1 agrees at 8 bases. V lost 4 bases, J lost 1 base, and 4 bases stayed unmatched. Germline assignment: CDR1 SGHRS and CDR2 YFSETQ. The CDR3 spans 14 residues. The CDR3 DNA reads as TGCGCCAGCAGCGAGACAGGGGTATCCTACGAGCAGTACTTC. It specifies CASSETGVSYEQYF.

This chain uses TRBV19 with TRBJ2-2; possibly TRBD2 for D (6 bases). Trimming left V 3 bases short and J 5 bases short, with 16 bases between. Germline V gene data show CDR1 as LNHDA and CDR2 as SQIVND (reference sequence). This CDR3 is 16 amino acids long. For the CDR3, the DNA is TGTGCCAGTAGTATCATCCGGGGGTCGTATACCGGGGAGCTGTTTTTT. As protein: CASSIIRGSYTGELFF.

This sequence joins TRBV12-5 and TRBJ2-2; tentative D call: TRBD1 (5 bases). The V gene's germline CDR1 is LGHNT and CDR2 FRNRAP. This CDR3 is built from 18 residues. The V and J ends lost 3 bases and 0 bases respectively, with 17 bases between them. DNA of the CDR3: TGTGCTAGTGGTTTCCAATCACAGGTGACCACGAACACCGGGGAGCTGTTTTTT. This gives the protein CASGFQSQVTTNTGELFF.

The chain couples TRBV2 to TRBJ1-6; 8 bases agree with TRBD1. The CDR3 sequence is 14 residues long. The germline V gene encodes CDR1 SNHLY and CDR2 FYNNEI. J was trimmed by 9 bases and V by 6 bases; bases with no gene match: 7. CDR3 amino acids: CASRAQGVGSPLHF. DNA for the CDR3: TGTGCCAGCAGAGCACAGGGGGTCGGTTCACCCCTCCACTTT.

CDR3: CATSRGKGGYGYTF. CDR3 nucleotides: TGTGCCACCAGCAGAGGTAAAGGGGGCTATGGCTACACCTTC. V usage is TRBV15 and J usage is TRBJ1-2; D is perhaps TRBD1 (6 bases). This CDR3 comprises 14 residues. Germline assignment: CDR1 LNHNV and CDR2 YYDKDF (reference sequence). The V and J ends lost 1 base and 4 bases respectively, with 10 bases between them.

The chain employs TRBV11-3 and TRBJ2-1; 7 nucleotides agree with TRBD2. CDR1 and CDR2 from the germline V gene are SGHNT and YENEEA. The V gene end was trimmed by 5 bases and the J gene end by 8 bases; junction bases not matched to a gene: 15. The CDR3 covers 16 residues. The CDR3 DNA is TGTGCCAGCAGCCGGCGGGGCAGCCGGGACTATCATGAGCAGTTCTTC. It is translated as CASSRRGSRDYHEQFF.

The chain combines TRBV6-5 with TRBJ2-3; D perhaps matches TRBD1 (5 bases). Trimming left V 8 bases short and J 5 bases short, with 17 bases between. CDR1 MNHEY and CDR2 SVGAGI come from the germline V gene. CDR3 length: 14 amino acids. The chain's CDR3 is CASARTNPGDTQYF. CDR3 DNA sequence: TGTGCCAGCGCTAGGACAAACCCGGGAGATACGCAGTATTTT.

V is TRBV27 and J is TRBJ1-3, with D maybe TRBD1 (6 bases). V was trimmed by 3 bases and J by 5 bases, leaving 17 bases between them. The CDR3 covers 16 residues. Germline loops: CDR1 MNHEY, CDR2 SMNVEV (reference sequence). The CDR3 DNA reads TGTGCCAGCAGTTTTACAGGCGGGGGGGCTCGAAACACCATATATTTT. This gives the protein CASSFTGGGARNTIYF.

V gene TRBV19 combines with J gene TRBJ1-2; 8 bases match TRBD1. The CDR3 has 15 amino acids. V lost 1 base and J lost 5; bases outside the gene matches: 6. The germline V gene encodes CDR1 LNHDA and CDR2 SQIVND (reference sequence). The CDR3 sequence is CASSIARQGIYGYTF. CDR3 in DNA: TGTGCCAGTAGTATAGCACGACAGGGGATATATGGCTACACCTTC.

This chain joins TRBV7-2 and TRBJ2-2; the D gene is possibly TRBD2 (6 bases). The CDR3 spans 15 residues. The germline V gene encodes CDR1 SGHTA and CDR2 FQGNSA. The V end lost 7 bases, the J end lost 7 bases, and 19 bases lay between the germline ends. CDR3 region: CASKKAVGRNGELFF. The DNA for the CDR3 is TGTGCCAGCAAGAAAGCAGTAGGGAGGAACGGGGAGCTGTTTTTT.